This T cell receptor beta chain was captured by sequencing in a study of T cells after posttransplantation cyclophosphamide. Busulfan-fludarabine conditioning, marrow transplant, and cyclophosphamide on days +3 and +4 were administered. TCRdb's copy holds only in-frame clones and misses some; the assay was immunoSEQ multiplex PCR. The data hold 35,000 to 50,000 clones, with about nine tenths observed a single time. As for this clone: Its cognate antigen is unknown.

Germline V CDR1 and CDR2: LNHDA, SQIVND (reference sequence). CDR3 length equals 14 residues. V dropped 1 base and J dropped 3 bases, with 10 bases sitting between them. Overall study results and limits: Recipient CMV seropositivity and CMV reactivation strongly tracked TRB clonality. Later blood repertoires were often dominated by clones from the donor CD8+ memory compartment. Skin or GI-infiltrating T cells shared few TRB sequences with blood.

This clonotype was sampled from a male patient between 60 and 69 years old who received an allogeneic stem cell transplant from a related donor and was CMV-positive. Some T cells may arise from the graft donor. Sequenced material: PBMCs, taken around 58 days after allogeneic stem cell transplant with posttransplant cyclophosphamide. The chain couples TRBV19 to TRBJ2-7, with D possibly TRBD1 on 6 matching bases. The CDR3 protein is CASSIVGQFYEQYF. In DNA, the CDR3 is TGTGCCAGTAGTATAGTGGGACAATTCTACGAGCAGTACTTC.